These T cell receptor beta chains were read from a single sample in a study of blood T cell repertoires in COVID-19. Using immunoSEQ multiplex PCR, the repertoire was profiled, and TCRdb retains in-frame clones only, with some absent. This table holds more than 250,000 clones, around 90% found once. Sequencing was performed on peripheral blood. Source of these receptors: a man aged 50-60 years with active or convalescent COVID-19. The CDR3 runs from the conserved cysteine through the conserved F or W. D genes are given only for firm matches. Clone size is not always given. Where it is, it says once, few, many or a class for expanded clones.

>TRBJ1-1|15|.|TRBV18|TRBD1
CASSPGQVMNTEAFF
TGTGCCAGCTCACCAGGACAGGTTATGAACACTGAAGCTTTCTTT
>TRBJ2-7|11|.|TRBV30|.
CAWSTAYEQYF
TGTGCCTGGAGTACGGCCTACGAGCAGTACTTC
>TRBJ2-5|12|once|TRBV18|.
CASSPTQETQYF
TGTGCCAGCTCACCTACACAAGAGACCCAGTACTTC
>TRBJ2-3|15|.|TRBV6-2/TRBV6-3|.
CASSYRQGAADTQYF
TGTGCCAGCAGTTACAGGCAGGGTGCGGCAGATACGCAGTATTTT
>TRBJ1-2|14|few|TRBV25-1|.
CASSESDSYYGYTF
TGTGCCAGCAGTGAGTCGGACAGCTACTATGGCTACACCTTC
>TRBJ2-3|17|.|TRBV7-9|.
CASLLTGTPGDTDTQYF
TGTGCCAGCCTCCTTACTGGGACTCCGGGGGACACAGATACGCAGTATTTT
>TRBJ2-3|16|.|TRBV6-5|.
CASSYSMGASTDTQYF
TGTGCCAGCAGTTACTCGATGGGGGCGAGCACAGATACGCAGTATTTT
>TRBJ1-1|15|.|TRBV5-5|.
CASSSDSEMNTEAFF
TGTGCCAGCAGCTCGGACAGTGAGATGAACACTGAAGCTTTCTTT
>TRBJ2-7|13|.|TRBV10-1|.
CASSSRVEGEQYF
TGCGCCAGCAGCAGTAGGGTCGAGGGCGAGCAGTACTTC
>TRBJ2-4|16|.|TRBV19|.
CASSIGQPSAKNIQYF
TGTGCCAGTAGTATAGGGCAACCCTCGGCCAAAAACATTCAGTACTTC
>TRBJ2-1|15|.|TRBV19|TRBD1
CASSLGQGAPDEQFF
TGTGCCAGTAGTCTGGGACAGGGGGCTCCGGATGAGCAGTTCTTC
>TRBJ1-5|14|once|TRBV19|.
CASTTEYSNQPQHF
TGTGCCAGTACCACAGAGTATAGCAATCAGCCCCAGCATTTT
>TRBJ1-3|15|.|TRBV10-2|.
CASRDYRRSGNTIYF
TGCGCCAGTCGGGACTACCGACGGTCTGGAAACACCATATATTTT
>TRBJ1-1|16|few|TRBV7-2|.
CASSPQVLGTSDLAFF
TGTGCCAGCAGCCCCCAAGTCCTCGGGACATCGGATTTGGCTTTCTTT
>TRBJ1-4|14|.|TRBV5-1|.
CASSLGDRMEKLFF
TGCGCCAGCAGCTTGGGTGACAGAATGGAAAAACTGTTTTTT
>TRBJ2-3|12|.|TRBV28|TRBD2
CASSSGLAGQYF
TGTGCCAGCAGTTCCGGACTAGCGGGGCAGTATTTT
>TRBJ1-1|13|.|TRBV6-5|TRBD1
CASSYDRATEAFF
TGTGCCAGCAGTTACGACAGGGCCACTGAAGCTTTCTTT
>TRBJ1-4|15|once|TRBV24-1|.
CATSDFVRGYEKLFF
TGTGCCACCAGTGATTTCGTCCGGGGTTATGAAAAACTGTTTTTT
>TRBJ1-1|17|.|TRBV18|TRBD1
CASSPGQGIRMNTEAFF
TGTGCCAGCTCACCGGGACAGGGGATACGCATGAACACTGAAGCTTTCTTT
>TRBJ2-7|18|once|TRBV27|TRBD2
CASSLSRLAGSSFYEQYF
TGTGCCAGCAGTTTATCGAGACTAGCGGGAAGCTCTTTCTACGAGCAGTACTTC
>TRBJ2-1|15|once|TRBV14|.
CASSQGTVSYNEQFF
TGTGCCAGCAGCCAAGGGACAGTCTCCTACAATGAGCAGTTCTTC
>TRBJ1-2|14|.|TRBV28|.
CASGRPQENYGYTF
TGTGCCAGCGGACGTCCACAGGAGAACTATGGCTACACCTTC
>TRBJ1-6|14|once|TRBV3-1/TRBV3-2|TRBD1
CASVTGGSNSPLHF
TGTGCCAGCGTAACAGGGGGCTCTAATTCACCCCTCCACTTT
>TRBJ1-2|12|.|TRBV28|.
CASSSSQGGYTF
TGTGCCAGCAGTTCCTCTCAGGGTGGCTACACCTTC
>TRBJ2-3|14|.|TRBV2|TRBD2
CASASGRSTDTQYF
TGTGCCAGCGCTAGCGGGAGAAGCACAGATACGCAGTATTTT
>TRBJ1-5|13|.|TRBV6-5|.
CASQLLQGQPQHF
TGTGCCAGCCAACTGCTACAGGGTCAGCCCCAGCATTTT
>TRBJ1-4|13|.|TRBV6-5|.
CASRRGSNEKLFF
TGTGCCAGCAGAAGAGGATCTAATGAAAAACTGTTTTTT
>TRBJ1-6|16|.|TRBV30|.
CAWSVTGKANRSPLHF
TGTGCCTGGAGTGTAACAGGGAAGGCCAATCGATCACCCCTCCACTTT
>TRBJ2-7|13|.|TRBV6-5|.
CASSLGLFYEQYF
TGTGCCAGCAGTCTCGGACTATTCTACGAGCAGTACTTC
>TRBJ2-3|12|.|TRBV3-1/TRBV3-2|.
CASSQDRDTQYF
TGTGCCAGCAGCCAAGATCGAGATACGCAGTATTTT
>TRBJ2-2|14|.|TRBV2|TRBD2
CASSRLAGTGELFF
TGTGCCAGCAGTCGCCTAGCGGGGACCGGGGAGCTGTTTTTT
>TRBJ2-3|15|.|TRBV19|.
CASSIVGVFTDTQYF
TGTGCCAGTAGTATAGTAGGGGTTTTTACAGATACGCAGTATTTT
>TRBJ1-2|17|.|TRBV4-1|.
CASSQDKGLRENYGYTF
TGCGCCAGCAGCCAAGATAAGGGACTTAGAGAAAACTATGGCTACACCTTC
>TRBJ2-1|15|.|TRBV4-1|.
CASSQGRQRNNEQFF
TGCGCCAGCAGCCAGGGTCGTCAGAGGAACAATGAGCAGTTCTTC
>TRBJ2-5|13|few|TRBV5-4|TRBD1
CASSNRGRETQYF
TGTGCCAGCAGCAACAGGGGACGTGAGACCCAGTACTTC
>TRBJ1-4|16|once|TRBV4-3|TRBD1
CASSPKGQADNEKLFF
TGCGCCAGCAGCCCCAAAGGACAGGCAGATAATGAAAAACTGTTTTTT
>TRBJ1-6|15|once|TRBV5-1|.
CASSLDRVGNSPLHF
TGCGCCAGCAGCTTGGACAGGGTGGGGAATTCACCCCTCCACTTT
>TRBJ2-5|16|.|TRBV6-5|.
CASSYSGTNLQETQYF
TGTGCCAGCAGTTACTCCGGGACAAATCTACAAGAGACCCAGTACTTC
>TRBJ2-7|18|.|TRBV2|TRBD2
CASSGGWGLAGESYEQYF
TGTGCCAGCAGTGGTGGTTGGGGACTAGCGGGGGAGTCCTACGAGCAGTACTTC
>TRBJ2-7|16|.|TRBV24-1|TRBD1
CATSDPTGRSGYEQYF
TGTGCCACCAGTGACCCGACAGGGAGATCGGGCTACGAGCAGTACTTC
>TRBJ2-1|17|.|TRBV5-4|TRBD2
CASSWTERGGRYNEQFF
TGTGCCAGCAGCTGGACTGAGCGGGGGGGTAGGTACAATGAGCAGTTCTTC
>TRBJ2-1|14|.|TRBV11-3|TRBD2
CASSLAGAGNEQFF
TGTGCCAGCTCTCTAGCGGGAGCGGGTAATGAGCAGTTCTTC
>TRBJ2-3|13|.|TRBV6-6|TRBD2
CASSYGGLAGKYF
TGTGCCAGCAGTTACGGGGGGCTAGCGGGAAAATATTTT
>TRBJ2-3|16|.|TRBV7-2|TRBD2
CASTWVAGGPPDTQYF
TGTGCCAGCACCTGGGTAGCGGGAGGGCCCCCAGATACGCAGTATTTT
>TRBJ2-3|22|.|TRBV19|TRBD2
CASSVRDYPGLAGEWGTDTQYF
TGTGCCAGTAGTGTCCGCGACTACCCGGGACTAGCGGGAGAATGGGGCACAGATACGCAGTATTTT
>TRBJ2-7|14|.|TRBV4-2|.
CASSQDWREDEQYF
TGTGCCAGCAGCCAAGATTGGCGGGAAGACGAGCAGTACTTC
>TRBJ2-3|14|.|TRBV5-1|.
CASRLSGSTDTQYF
TGCGCCAGCAGACTTAGCGGTAGCACAGATACGCAGTATTTT
>TRBJ2-6|16|.|TRBV28|.
CASSSGGSAGANVLTF
TGTGCCAGCAGTTCGGGGGGCTCAGCTGGGGCCAACGTCCTGACTTTC
>TRBJ2-3|15|.|TRBV7-2|.
CASSLNSGSTDTQYF
TGTGCCAGCAGCTTAAACAGCGGTAGCACAGATACGCAGTATTTT
>TRBJ2-2|16|.|TRBV5-4|TRBD1
CASSHPGQGDTGELFF
TGTGCCAGCAGCCATCCGGGACAGGGAGACACCGGGGAGCTGTTTTTT
>TRBJ2-7|16|once|TRBV2|TRBD2
CASSEAGSGSAYEQYF
TGTGCCAGCAGTGAAGCGGGTAGCGGGTCTGCCTACGAGCAGTACTTC
>TRBJ1-2|16|.|TRBV7-2|.
CASSLEGATGAYGYTF
TGTGCCAGCAGCTTAGAAGGGGCCACGGGTGCCTATGGCTACACCTTC
>TRBJ2-6|20|.|TRBV10-1|TRBD1
CASSESRGGPPNSGANVLTF
TGCGCCAGCAGTGAGTCTAGAGGGGGCCCACCTAACTCTGGGGCCAACGTCCTGACTTTC